This T cell receptor (beta chain) was documented in a study of blood T cell repertoires in COVID-19. Germline loops: CDR1 SGHRS, CDR2 YFSETQ. The V end was cut by 5 bases, the J end by 7 bases, with 13 bases between. The CDR3 runs to 13 residues. Libraries were prepared by immunoSEQ multiplex PCR; TCRdb keeps only in-frame clonotypes and omits some of them. The data hold over 250,000 clones, with 85% observed a single time. This receptor was obtained from a human donor in a cohort sampled during active COVID-19. Material for sequencing was peripheral blood. This chain links TRBV5-1 with TRBJ2-1; a possible D gene is TRBD2 (6 bases). DNA of the CDR3: TGCGCCAGCAGGCGGGACCTCATAAATGAGCAGTTCTTC. It is translated as CASRRDLINEQFF.